What follows are 18 T cell receptor beta chains derived from one specimen sequenced in a study of Ad26.COV2.S vaccination and SARS-CoV-2 variants. Specified treatment: some 19 received Ad26.COV2.S at low or high dose, single or two shots; a few received placebo; per-sample allocation not given. Day 63 following the first vaccine or placebo injection was when the samples were taken. Generated by immunoSEQ multiplex PCR, the TCRdb table keeps only in-frame clones and is missing some. This table has some 340,000 clones, about 86% appearing once. The sequencing here drew on peripheral blood, taken in a trial of Ad26.COV2.S vaccine versus placebo. These receptors were collected from a person between 18 and 65 years old who received the Ad26.COV2.S COVID-19 vaccine or a placebo.

The rearrangement links TRBV7-2 to TRBJ1-3; TRBD1 is a possible D gene (5 bases). This CDR3 has 15 residues. From germline, CDR1 is SGHTA and CDR2 FQGNSA. The V end was cut by 1 base, the J end by 1 base, with 8 bases between. The DNA for the CDR3 is TGTGCCAGCAGCTTAGTTACAGGATCTGGAAACACCATATATTTT. Translated: CASSLVTGSGNTIYF.

This clone was detected only a few times. V gene TRBV21-1 combines with J gene TRBJ1-5. TRBV21-1 is a known pseudogene. The CDR3 extends over 14 amino acids. The chain's CDR3 is CASSKEGDWRTQHF. CDR3 in DNA: TGTGCCAGCAGCAAAGAGGGAGACTGGCGGACCCAGCATTTT.

This clone was detected only once. The V call is TRBV5-1, the J call TRBJ2-3; D gene unclear. This CDR3 spans 13 amino acids. Germline lookup yields CDR1 SGHRS and CDR2 YFSETQ. The ends were cut back, 4 bases at V and 6 bases at J, with 12 bases in the middle. CDR3 residues: CASSSDGRDTQYF. The CDR3 DNA follows: TGCGCCAGCAGCAGCGACGGCCGGGATACGCAGTATTTT.

The chain couples TRBV6-5 to TRBJ2-5; D uncertain. The length of the CDR3 is 11 residues. Germline V CDR1 and CDR2: MNHEY, SVGAGI. The V and J ends lost 5 bases and 3 bases respectively, with 4 bases between them. CDR3 sequence reads: CASSKEETQYF. In nucleotides, the CDR3 is TGTGCCAGCAGTAAGGAAGAGACCCAGTACTTC.

The chain joins TRBV3-1 (or the pseudogene TRBV3-2) to TRBJ1-4; perhaps TRBD1 as D (5 bases). CDR1 is LGHDT, CDR2 YNNKEL, per germline (reference sequence). The CDR3 runs to 15 residues. Trimming removed 0 bases at V and 8 bases at J, with 13 bases between. The CDR3: CASSQEAGVGEKLFF. CDR3 bases: TGTGCCAGCAGCCAAGAGGCGGGGGTCGGGGAAAAACTGTTTTTT.

In its sample, this clone was seen once. The chain employs TRBV19 and TRBJ2-2, with 7 bases lining up with TRBD1. Germline V gene sequence: CDR1 LNHDA, CDR2 SQIVND (reference sequence). The CDR3 extends over 14 amino acids. Trimming at V came to 5 bases and at J to 5 bases, leaving 5 bases not matched to a gene. DNA of the CDR3: TGTGCCAGTAGTTCGGGACAGCCAACCGGGGAGCTGTTTTTT. Residues: CASSSGQPTGELFF.

V usage is TRBV7-2 and J usage is TRBJ1-4, with a weak D call TRBD1 (6 bases). The V end lost 5 bases, the J end lost 7 bases, and 20 bases lay between the germline ends. Germline V gene data show CDR1 as SGHTA and CDR2 as FQGNSA. This CDR3 has 16 residues. The CDR3, as DNA: TGTGCCAGCAGCCCGTCCGGAGGGGGGGCCCGTGAAAAACTGTTTTTT. Translating gives CASSPSGGGAREKLFF.

The J gene is TRBJ1-6, the V gene TRBV19, with 7 positions matching TRBD1. Germline-derived CDR1 and CDR2 are LNHDA and SQIVND (reference sequence). The CDR3 extends over 15 amino acids. The junction had 11 bases not matched to a gene; V was cut back by 6 bases and J by 9 bases. This chain's CDR3 is CASRLTGTEGSPLHF. For the CDR3, the DNA is TGTGCCAGTAGACTTACCGGGACAGAGGGTTCACCCCTCCACTTT. Complete variable domain (other parts from reference TRBV19 and TRBJ1-6): DGGITQSPKYLFRKEGQNVTLSCEQNLNHDAMYWYRQDPGQGLRLIYYSQIVNDFQKGDIAEGYSVSREKKESFPLTVTSAQKNPTAFYLCASRLTGTEGSPLHFGNGTRLTVT.

The chain has TRBV5-4 and TRBJ1-2; no reliable D call. This CDR3 is built from 13 residues. The V and J ends lost 3 bases and 4 bases respectively, with 10 bases between them. Germline CDR1 and CDR2: SGHNT and YYREEE (reference sequence). The CDR3 loop is CASSSTAIYGYTF. CDR3 nucleotides: TGTGCCAGCAGCTCCACAGCAATCTATGGCTACACCTTC.

The chain couples TRBV18 to TRBJ2-5; the D is unclear. Trimming stripped 4 bases from V and 3 bases from J, with 0 bases between. The CDR3 has 10 amino acids. Germline CDR1 reads KGHSH; CDR2 reads LQKENI. The DNA for the CDR3 is TGTGCCAGCTCACAAGAGACCCAGTACTTC. Its protein is CASSQETQYF.

This chain joins TRBV12-1 and TRBJ1-2; the D call of TRBD1 is as the table states it, not checked on the DNA. TRBV12-1 is tagged as a pseudogene. This CDR3 is built from 14 residues. This CDR3 is CASSFCDTQGGYTF. The CDR3 DNA sequence: TGTGCCAGCAGCTTTTGCGATACCCAGGGCGGCTACACCTTC.

CDR3 coding DNA: TGTGCCAGCAGGCCCCGGACAGGGGCCGCCTACGAGCAGTACTTC. As protein: CASRPRTGAAYEQYF. The chain has TRBV7-2 and TRBJ2-7; 9 nucleotides line up with TRBD1. The germline CDR1 and CDR2 sequences are SGHTA and FQGNSA. The CDR3 length is 15 residues. V lost 6 bases and J lost 2; bases outside the gene matches: 8. Supplemented by reference TRBV7-2 and TRBJ2-7, the full variable domain reads GAGVSQSPSNKVTEKGKDVELRCDPISGHTALYWYRQSLGQGLEFLIYFQGNSAPDKSGLPSDRFSAERTGGSVSTLTIQRTQQEDSAVYLCASRPRTGAAYEQYFGPGTRLTVT.

This clone came up once. The chain couples TRBV7-2 to TRBJ2-7; maybe TRBD1 (6 bases). Germline lookup yields CDR1 SGHTA and CDR2 FQGNSA. The CDR3 sequence is 14 residues long. V was shortened by 1 base and J by 2 bases, with 9 bases between the two germline ends. The CDR3 sequence is CASSLGGGPYEQYF. The CDR3 region has the DNA TGTGCCAGCAGCTTAGGTGGGGGCCCCTACGAGCAGTACTTC.

There are a few counts of this clone. This rearrangement joins TRBV27 to TRBJ1-6; 9 positions match TRBD1. V lost 6 bases and J lost 5; bases outside the gene matches: 14. The CDR3 extends over 18 amino acids. CDR1 and CDR2 (germline): MNHEY, SMNVEV (reference sequence). CDR3 region: CASSRDRAPAWDNSPLHF. The DNA of the CDR3 is TGTGCCAGCAGCCGGGACAGGGCTCCGGCTTGGGATAATTCACCCCTCCACTTT.

This clone was counted once. The sample has other DNA sequences that encode this CDR3 too. The chain couples TRBV9 to TRBJ2-1; D possibly corresponds to TRBD2 (6 bases). Germline V gives CDR1 SGDLS, CDR2 YYNGEE. This CDR3 spans 13 amino acids. V lost 0 bases and J lost 5, with 6 bases in between. CDR3 in amino acids: CASSVGTNNEQFF. The CDR3 DNA is TGTGCCAGCAGCGTAGGGACTAACAATGAGCAGTTCTTC.

This chain links TRBV6-6 with TRBJ2-7; 7 bases line up with TRBD1. In germline, CDR1 is MNHNY, CDR2 SVGAGI (reference sequence). The CDR3 spans 13 residues. The junction had 10 bases not matched to a gene; V was cut back by 10 bases and J by 4 bases. The CDR3 sequence is CATLRDRGYEQYF. The CDR3 nucleotides read TGTGCCACCCTTCGGGACAGAGGATACGAGCAGTACTTC.

The chain has TRBV7-2 and TRBJ1-6; 8 nucleotides agree with TRBD1. Losses at the gene ends were 4 bases for V and 9 bases for J; bases not matched to a gene: 11. Germline-derived CDR1 and CDR2 are SGHTA and FQGNSA. The CDR3 consists of 16 residues. The CDR3 reads CASSSQPGTGGSPLHF. The DNA of the CDR3 is TGTGCCAGCAGCTCGCAACCCGGGACAGGAGGTTCACCCCTCCACTTT.

This clone is a singleton in its sample. The rearrangement joins TRBV18 to TRBJ2-1, with unresolved D. The V gene lost 3 bases and the J gene lost 5 bases, with 20 bases spanning the gap. The CDR3 is 17 residues long. The germline V gene encodes CDR1 KGHSH and CDR2 LQKENI. CDR3 protein: CASSPLTRLSPNNEQFF. The CDR3 DNA sequence: TGTGCCAGCTCACCTCTGACCCGATTGTCCCCGAACAATGAGCAGTTCTTC.